A selection of T cell receptor beta chains follows, all from one sample in a study of blood T cell repertoires in COVID-19. The data were produced by immunoSEQ multiplex PCR, yet TCRdb's version contains in-frame clones alone and is incomplete. The sample holds 250,000 to 350,000 clones, about 88% seen once. The specimen was peripheral blood. The source of these receptors is a human donor with COVID-19, enrolled during active disease. The donor label of this sample is uncertain. The CDR3 runs from the conserved cysteine through the conserved F or W. Fields, in order: D gene, V gene, J gene, clone size, CDR3 protein, CDR3 DNA. The D gene is left open where the match is weak. A clone size is listed for some rows: how often the clone was seen (once, few, many), or a class if it is expanded.

.	TRBV5-4	TRBJ2-2	.	CASSLGLANTGELFF	TGTGCCAGCAGCTTGGGACTAGCGAACACCGGGGAGCTGTTTTTT
TRBD2	TRBV28	TRBJ2-1	once	CASSILTSGGNEQFF	TGTGCCAGCAGTATCCTTACTAGCGGGGGTAATGAGCAGTTCTTC
TRBD1	TRBV28	TRBJ2-7	.	CATISTGSEQYF	TGTGCCACAATCTCGACAGGGTCCGAGCAGTACTTC
.	TRBV6-5	TRBJ1-2	once	CASRMYSEGYTF	TGTGCCAGCAGAATGTACAGTGAGGGCTACACCTTC
.	TRBV12-5	TRBJ1-1	.	CASGFEGNTEAFF	TGTGCTAGTGGTTTCGAGGGGAACACTGAAGCTTTCTTT
.	TRBV29-1	TRBJ2-3	.	CSVETGYGGPSTDTQYF	TGCAGCGTTGAGACCGGTTACGGCGGTCCCAGCACAGATACGCAGTATTTT
.	TRBV7-2	TRBJ2-2	.	CASSLRTGNTGELFF	TGTGCCAGCAGCTTACGAACAGGGAACACCGGGGAGCTGTTTTTT
TRBD1	TRBV9	TRBJ1-5	.	CASSVSGSGGQPQHF	TGTGCCAGCAGCGTCTCAGGATCAGGGGGTCAGCCCCAGCATTTT
TRBD1	TRBV11-2	TRBJ2-6	.	CASSLAGQGLPGANVLTF	TGTGCCAGCAGCTTAGCGGGACAGGGTCTTCCTGGGGCCAACGTCCTGACTTTC
.	TRBV27	TRBJ1-2	.	CASSLNGVAVAGYTF	TGTGCCAGCAGTTTAAACGGTGTAGCGGTTGCCGGCTACACCTTC
.	TRBV27	TRBJ1-6	.	CASSPTVGGALNSPLHF	TGTGCCAGCAGTCCGACGGTAGGGGGGGCGTTGAATTCACCCCTCCACTTT
TRBD1	TRBV7-2	TRBJ1-1	.	CASSLRQGAGLF	TGTGCCAGCAGCTTACGACAGGGGGCTGGTCTCTTT
.	TRBV5-1	TRBJ1-4	few	CASSPAGTIGEKLFF	TGCGCCAGCAGCCCGGCGGGGACTATCGGGGAAAAACTGTTTTTT
TRBD2	TRBV5-1	TRBJ2-7	.	CASSQGLAGVHEQYF	TGCGCCAGCAGCCAGGGACTAGCGGGAGTCCACGAGCAGTACTTC
TRBD1	TRBV5-4	TRBJ2-2	.	CASSWDRNTGELFF	TGTGCCAGCAGCTGGGACAGGAACACCGGGGAGCTGTTTTTT
TRBD2	TRBV6-2/TRBV6-3	TRBJ2-2	.	CASSYEGDLAVITGELFF	TGTGCCAGCAGTTACGAAGGGGACCTAGCGGTGATTACCGGGGAGCTGTTTTTT
TRBD2	TRBV7-9	TRBJ2-7	.	CASSLALAVSSYEQYF	TGTGCCAGCAGCTTAGCGCTAGCGGTTAGCTCCTACGAGCAGTACTTC
.	TRBV24-1	TRBJ2-3	few	CATSDFSDTQYF	TGTGCCACCAGTGATTTCTCAGATACGCAGTATTTT
TRBD2	TRBV18	TRBJ2-7	.	CASSSLAVPSYEQYF	TGTGCCAGCTCATCTCTAGCGGTTCCCTCCTACGAGCAGTACTTC
.	TRBV6-5	TRBJ1-1	.	CASRMDRRMNTEAFF	TGTGCCAGCAGGATGGACAGAAGGATGAACACTGAAGCTTTCTTT
TRBD1	TRBV19	TRBJ2-7	.	CASTPGTGSYEQYF	TGTGCCAGTACCCCCGGGACAGGGTCCTACGAGCAGTACTTC
TRBD1	TRBV28	TRBJ1-2	.	CASGDRVGTF	TGTGCCAGCGGAGACAGGGTTGGCACCTTC
.	TRBV28	TRBJ2-3	once	CASSFGLTDTQYF	TGTGCCAGCAGTTTTGGACTTACAGATACGCAGTATTTT
TRBD2	TRBV5-1	TRBJ2-5	.	CASSLDGTSRQETQYF	TGCGCCAGCAGCTTGGATGGGACTAGCCGCCAAGAGACCCAGTACTTC
TRBD2	TRBV19	TRBJ2-1	.	CASSSRRRASGGYNEQFF	TGTGCCAGTAGTTCCCGCAGGCGGGCTAGCGGGGGATACAATGAGCAGTTCTTC
TRBD1	TRBV30	TRBJ2-7	.	CAWGQGARGTYEQYF	TGTGCCTGGGGACAGGGGGCAAGGGGGACCTACGAGCAGTACTTC
.	TRBV7-6	TRBJ2-5	.	CASSLAGLYQETQYF	TGTGCCAGCAGCTTAGCGGGACTGTACCAAGAGACCCAGTACTTC
.	TRBV18	TRBJ2-3	.	CASSPQDRVTDTQYF	TGTGCCAGCTCACCACAGGACAGAGTCACAGATACGCAGTATTTT
TRBD1	TRBV18	TRBJ1-1	.	CASSGTAPMNTEAFF	TGTGCCAGCTCAGGGACAGCCCCGATGAACACTGAAGCTTTCTTT
.	TRBV7-3	TRBJ2-1	once	CASSFPPHINEQFF	TGTGCCAGCAGCTTCCCCCCCCACATCAATGAGCAGTTCTTC
TRBD2	TRBV10-3	TRBJ2-7	once	CAISEVAGVSSYEQYF	TGTGCCATCAGTGAAGTAGCGGGAGTTAGCTCCTACGAGCAGTACTTC
TRBD1	TRBV30	TRBJ1-1	.	CAWSSDRVNTEAFF	TGTGCCTGGAGTAGCGACAGGGTGAACACTGAAGCTTTCTTT
.	TRBV12-3/TRBV12-4	TRBJ1-1	.	CASSFGPTEAFF	TGTGCCAGCAGTTTTGGGCCGACTGAAGCTTTCTTT
.	TRBV18	TRBJ1-6	few	CASSQTENNSPLHF	TGTGCCAGCTCCCAGACAGAAAATAATTCACCCCTCCACTTT
.	TRBV19	TRBJ1-5	.	CASSIPARGAYQPQHF	TGTGCCAGTAGTATACCCGCACGCGGGGCGTATCAGCCCCAGCATTTT
TRBD1	TRBV19	TRBJ2-7	.	CASSLPGQGPYEQYF	TGTGCCAGTAGTCTACCGGGACAGGGGCCCTACGAGCAGTACTTC
TRBD2	TRBV4-3	TRBJ2-7	.	CASSQDSGSYEQYF	TGCGCCAGCAGCCAAGACAGCGGGAGCTACGAGCAGTACTTC
TRBD1	TRBV6-6	TRBJ1-1	.	CASSYSIGRQGAEAFF	TGTGCCAGCAGTTACTCTATTGGTCGACAGGGCGCTGAAGCTTTCTTT
.	TRBV20-1	TRBJ1-5	.	CSPGTYGPQHF	TGCAGCCCGGGAACTTACGGCCCCCAGCATTTT
TRBD1	TRBV6-6	TRBJ1-4	.	CASSYEGASNEKLFF	TGTGCCAGCAGTTACGAGGGGGCTTCTAATGAAAAACTGTTTTTT
TRBD2	TRBV2	TRBJ2-3	.	CASPHPSGIMDTQYF	TGTGCCAGCCCCCATCCTAGCGGGATTATGGATACGCAGTATTTT